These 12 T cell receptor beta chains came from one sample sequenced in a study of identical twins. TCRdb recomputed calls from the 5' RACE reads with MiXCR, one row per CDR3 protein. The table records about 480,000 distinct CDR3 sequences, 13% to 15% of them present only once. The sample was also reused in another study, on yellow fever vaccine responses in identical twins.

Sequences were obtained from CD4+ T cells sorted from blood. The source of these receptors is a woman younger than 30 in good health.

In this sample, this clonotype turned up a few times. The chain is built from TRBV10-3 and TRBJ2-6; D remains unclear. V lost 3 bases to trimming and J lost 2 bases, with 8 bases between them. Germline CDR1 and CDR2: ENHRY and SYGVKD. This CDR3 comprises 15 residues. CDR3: CAISDRSTGANVLTF. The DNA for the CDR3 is TGTGCCATCAGTGATAGAAGCACTGGGGCCAACGTCCTGACTTTC.

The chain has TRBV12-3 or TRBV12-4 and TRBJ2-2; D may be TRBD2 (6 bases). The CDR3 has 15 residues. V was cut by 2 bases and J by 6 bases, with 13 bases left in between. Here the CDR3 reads CASSLRDSPAGELFF. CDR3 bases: TGTGCCAGCAGTTTAAGGGACTCACCGGCCGGGGAGCTGTTTTTT.

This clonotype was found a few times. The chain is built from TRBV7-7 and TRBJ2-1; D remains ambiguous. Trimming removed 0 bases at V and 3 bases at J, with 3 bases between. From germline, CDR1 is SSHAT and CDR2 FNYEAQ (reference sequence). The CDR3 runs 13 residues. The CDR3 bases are TGTGCCAGCAGCTTAGCGCTCTACAATGAGCAGTTCTTC. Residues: CASSLALYNEQFF.

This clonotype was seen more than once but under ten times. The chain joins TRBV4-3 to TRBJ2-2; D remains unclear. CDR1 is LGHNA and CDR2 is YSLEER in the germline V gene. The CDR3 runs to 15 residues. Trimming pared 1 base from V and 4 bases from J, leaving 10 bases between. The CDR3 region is CASSQATLRTGELFF. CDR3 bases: TGCGCCAGCAGCCAAGCGACACTGCGCACCGGGGAGCTGTTTTTT.

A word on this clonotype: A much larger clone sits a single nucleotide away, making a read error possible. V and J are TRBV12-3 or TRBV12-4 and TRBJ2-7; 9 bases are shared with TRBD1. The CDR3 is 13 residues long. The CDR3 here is CAGRRTGVDEQYF. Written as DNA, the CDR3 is TGTGCCGGCAGGCGGACAGGGGTTGACGAGCAGTACTTC.

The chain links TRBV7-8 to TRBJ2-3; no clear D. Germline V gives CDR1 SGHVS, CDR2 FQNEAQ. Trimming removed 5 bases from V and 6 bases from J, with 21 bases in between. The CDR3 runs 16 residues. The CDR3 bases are TGTGCCAGCAGCCACCAACGAGGCATCCTGCCGGATACGCAGTATTTT. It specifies CASSHQRGILPDTQYF. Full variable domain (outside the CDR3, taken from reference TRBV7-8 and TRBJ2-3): GAGVSQSPRYKVAKRGQDVALRCDPISGHVSLFWYQQALGQGPEFLTYFQNEAQLDKSGLPSDRFFAERPEGSVSTLKIQRTQQEDSAVYLCASSHQRGILPDTQYFGPGTRLTVL.

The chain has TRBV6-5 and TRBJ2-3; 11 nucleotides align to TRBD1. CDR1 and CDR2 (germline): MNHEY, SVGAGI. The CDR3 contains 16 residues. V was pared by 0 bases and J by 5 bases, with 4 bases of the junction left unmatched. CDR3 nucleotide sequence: TGTGCCAGCAGTTACTCGGGACAGGGGGTCATAGATACGCAGTATTTT. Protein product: CASSYSGQGVIDTQYF.

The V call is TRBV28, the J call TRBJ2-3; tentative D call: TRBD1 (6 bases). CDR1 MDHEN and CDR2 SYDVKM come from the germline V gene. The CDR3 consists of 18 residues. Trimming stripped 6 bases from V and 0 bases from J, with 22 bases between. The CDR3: CASRNGTPRGVSTDTQYF. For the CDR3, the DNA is TGTGCCAGCAGGAACGGGACACCCCGGGGCGTTAGCACAGATACGCAGTATTTT.

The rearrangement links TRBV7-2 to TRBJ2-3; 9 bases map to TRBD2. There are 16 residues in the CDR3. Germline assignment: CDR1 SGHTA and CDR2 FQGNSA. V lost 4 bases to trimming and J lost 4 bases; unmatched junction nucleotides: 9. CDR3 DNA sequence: TGTGCCAGCAGCTGGGCCGGGACTAGCCCGCCAGATACGCAGTATTTT. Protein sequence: CASSWAGTSPPDTQYF.

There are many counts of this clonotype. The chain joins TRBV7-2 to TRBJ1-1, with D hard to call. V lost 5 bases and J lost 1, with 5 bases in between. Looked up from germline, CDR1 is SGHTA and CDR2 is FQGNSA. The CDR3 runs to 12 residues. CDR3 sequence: CASSHGNTEAFF. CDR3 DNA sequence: TGTGCCAGCAGCCACGGGAACACTGAAGCTTTCTTT.

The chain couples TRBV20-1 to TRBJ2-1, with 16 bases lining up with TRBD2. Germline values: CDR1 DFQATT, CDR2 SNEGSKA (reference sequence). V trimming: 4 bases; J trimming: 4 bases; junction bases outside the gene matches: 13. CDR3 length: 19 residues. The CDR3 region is CSATRSGTSGGAGYNEQFF. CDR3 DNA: TGCAGTGCTACCCGTTCCGGGACTAGCGGGGGGGCGGGGTACAATGAGCAGTTCTTC.

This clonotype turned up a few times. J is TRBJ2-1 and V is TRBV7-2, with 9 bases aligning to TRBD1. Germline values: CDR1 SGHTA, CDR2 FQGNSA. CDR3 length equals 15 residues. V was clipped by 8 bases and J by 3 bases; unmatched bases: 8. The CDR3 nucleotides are TGTGCCAGCTTGATTGGGACAGGGTACTACAATGAGCAGTTCTTC. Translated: CASLIGTGYYNEQFF.